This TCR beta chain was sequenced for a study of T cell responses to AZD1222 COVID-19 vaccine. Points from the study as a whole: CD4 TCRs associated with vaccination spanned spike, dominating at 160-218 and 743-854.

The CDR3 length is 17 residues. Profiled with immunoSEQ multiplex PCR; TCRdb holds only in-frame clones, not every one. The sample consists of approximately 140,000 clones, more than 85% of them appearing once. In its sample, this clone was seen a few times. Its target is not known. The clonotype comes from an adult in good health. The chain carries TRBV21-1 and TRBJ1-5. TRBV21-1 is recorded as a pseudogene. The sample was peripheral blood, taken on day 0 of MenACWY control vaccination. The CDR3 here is CASPVKRGGWDNQPQHF. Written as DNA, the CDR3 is TGTGCCAGCCCCGTGAAGCGGGGAGGGTGGGACAATCAGCCCCAGCATTTT.